A selection of T cell receptor beta chains follows, all from one sample in a study of cytomegalovirus exposure and HLA in healthy donors. Sequenced by immunoSEQ multiplex PCR; TCRdb stores in-frame clones only, minus some. This table holds 35,000 to 55,000 clones, approximately 93% found once. The sample comprised PBMCs. Every receptor here comes from a woman younger than 35 in good health and CMV-seronegative. Each CDR3 is given with its conserved first and last residue. A D gene is named only where the DNA matches it firmly. Clone size is given for some rows only: seen once, a few or many times, or a class if the clone is expanded.

TRBV9	TRBJ1-2	NA	NA	TGTGCCAGCAGCGCATCAGGGTCAGACTATGGCTACACCTTC	CASSASGSDYGYTF
TRBV10-3	TRBJ2-3	NA	TRBD2	TGTGCCATCAGCCTTAGCGGGAGCGCAGATACGCAGTATTTT	CAISLSGSADTQYF
TRBV4-1	TRBJ2-1	few	TRBD2	TGCGCCAGCAGCCAAGCTCGTCTAGCGGAACTTTACAATGAGCAGTTCTTC	CASSQARLAELYNEQFF
TRBV28	TRBJ2-2	once	NA	TGTGCCAGCAGTTTCACCAAAACAGGCAGGAACACCGGGGAGCTGTTTTTT	CASSFTKTGRNTGELFF
TRBV6-6	TRBJ1-3	NA	NA	TGTGCCAGCAGTGGGACAACCCCTGGAAACACCATATATTTT	CASSGTTPGNTIYF
TRBV6-6	TRBJ2-7	NA	TRBD1	TGTGCCAGCAGGCGGGGACAGGGCTCCTACGAGCAGTACTTC	CASRRGQGSYEQYF
TRBV6-1	TRBJ1-5	NA	NA	TGTGCCAGCAGTGAAGTGTCTGGGGCAGGCAATCAGCCCCAGCATTTT	CASSEVSGAGNQPQHF
TRBV6-1	TRBJ1-6	NA	NA	TGTGCCAGCAGTGATCAGGAATCAAATTCACCCCTCCACTTT	CASSDQESNSPLHF
TRBV30	TRBJ1-1	NA	NA	TGTGCCTGGAGTACGGACTCGAACACTGAAGCTTTCTTT	CAWSTDSNTEAFF
TRBV10-2	TRBJ1-2	NA	TRBD1	TGCGCCAGCAGTGAGACGGGACAGGAATATGGCTACACCTTC	CASSETGQEYGYTF
TRBV7-2	TRBJ1-1	NA	NA	TGTGCCAGCAGCCCGCCCACAGCTCGATTAATGAACACTGAAGCTTTCTTT	CASSPPTARLMNTEAFF
TRBV19	TRBJ2-7	NA	TRBD2	TGTGCCAGTAGCTATTCTAGCGGACACTCCTACGAGCAGTACTTC	CASSYSSGHSYEQYF
TRBV6-6	TRBJ1-1	once	NA	TGTGCCAGCAGTTACGGCCAGGGTTGGCCTGAAGCTTTCTTT	CASSYGQGWPEAFF
TRBV28	TRBJ2-5	NA	NA	TGTGCCAGCAGTAGGACACAACAAGAGACCCAGTACTTC	CASSRTQQETQYF
TRBV7-9	TRBJ2-2	NA	TRBD1	TGTGCCAGCAGCCCACCGACAGGGCTCCGGAACACCGGGGAGCTGTTTTTT	CASSPPTGLRNTGELFF
TRBV5-1	TRBJ1-1	NA	NA	TGCGCCAGCAGCTTGTCTCCGACAGGAGTGGTGAACACTGAAGCTTTCTTT	CASSLSPTGVVNTEAFF
TRBV11-2	TRBJ1-2	NA	NA	TGTGCCAGCAGCTCCAAGGGGTCAGGGGTAAACTATGGCTACACCTTC	CASSSKGSGVNYGYTF
TRBV28	TRBJ2-1	NA	NA	TGTGCCAGCAGTTCTAGCTCCGCCCTCAATGAGCAGTTCTTC	CASSSSSALNEQFF
TRBV2	TRBJ1-4	NA	NA	TGTGCCAGCAGTTCCCCGACAGGATCGGTAGAAAAACTGTTTTTT	CASSSPTGSVEKLFF
TRBV6-1	TRBJ2-1	NA	TRBD2	TGTGCCAGCAATCGCCTAGCGGAGTACAATGAGCAGTTCTTC	CASNRLAEYNEQFF
TRBV6-1	TRBJ1-5	NA	TRBD1	TGTGCCAGCACCCAGGGGGCTAACAATCAGCCCCAGCATTTT	CASTQGANNQPQHF
TRBV14	TRBJ2-4	NA	TRBD1	TGTGCCAGCAGCCAAGGCACAGGACAGGTCGTCGAACTAGCCAAAAACATTCAGTACTTC	CASSQGTGQVVELAKNIQYF
TRBV28	TRBJ1-1	NA	TRBD1	TGTGCCAGCAATCCACAGGGGGCAAGGGGGAACACTGAAGCTTTCTTT	CASNPQGARGNTEAFF
TRBV6-5	TRBJ2-7	once	NA	TGTGCCAGCAGTTACTCGGGCAGGGGCTACGAGCAGTACTTC	CASSYSGRGYEQYF
TRBV5-6	TRBJ2-7	NA	NA	TGTGCCAGCAGCCCCGCCAACAGGGCTGGGGAGCAGTACTTC	CASSPANRAGEQYF
TRBV6-5	TRBJ1-2	NA	TRBD1	TGTGCCAGCAGTTTAACTTTGACAGGGAAAGGTGGCTACACCTTC	CASSLTLTGKGGYTF
TRBV15	TRBJ1-5	NA	NA	TGTGCCACCAGCAGAAAACGCGCCGTGCCCCAGCATTTT	CATSRKRAVPQHF
TRBV6-1	TRBJ2-3	NA	TRBD2	TGTGCCAGCAGTGAAGAAGCGGGAGGCACAGATACGCAGTATTTT	CASSEEAGGTDTQYF
TRBV5-5	TRBJ1-4	NA	TRBD1	TGTGCCAGCAGCACCCGGGACAGGGGAAATGAAAAACTGTTTTTT	CASSTRDRGNEKLFF
TRBV6-1	TRBJ1-4	NA	TRBD1	TGTGCCAGCAGTGAAAACAGGGGGATGTTTACTGAAAAACTGTTTTTT	CASSENRGMFTEKLFF
TRBV18	TRBJ2-3	NA	NA	TGTGCCAGCTCCCCGCGGGGCACAGATACGCAGTATTTT	CASSPRGTDTQYF
TRBV27	TRBJ2-1	NA	TRBD2	TGTGCCAGCAGTAGGGAGGGGAGGTTGGACAATGAGCAGTTCTTC	CASSREGRLDNEQFF
TRBV11-2	TRBJ2-7	NA	NA	TGTGCCAGCAGCTTAGGGCAGGAAGGGCAGGGGACCTACGAGCAGTACTTC	CASSLGQEGQGTYEQYF
TRBV19	TRBJ2-1	NA	TRBD2	TGTGCCAGTAGTATATCTAGCGGGAGGGCCAGTGACAATGAGCAGTTCTTC	CASSISSGRASDNEQFF
TRBV29-1	TRBJ1-1	NA	TRBD1	TGCAGCGTTATTACAGGGGGGAACACTGAAGCTTTCTTT	CSVITGGNTEAFF
TRBV29-1	TRBJ2-7	NA	NA	TGCAGCGTTGGAGGTAGGGGTGCACCCTACGAGCAGTACTTC	CSVGGRGAPYEQYF
TRBV6-5	TRBJ2-4	NA	NA	TGTGCCAGCGCCTTAAAAAGGGGGTCTTACATTCAGTACTTC	CASALKRGSYIQYF
TRBV7-2	TRBJ2-7	NA	NA	TGTGCCAGCAGCCCACGACAGTACTACGAGCAGTACTTC	CASSPRQYYEQYF
TRBV7-2	TRBJ1-4	NA	TRBD1	TGTGCCAGCAGCCGGGACAGTGAAGTTGAAAAACTGTTTTTT	CASSRDSEVEKLFF
TRBV5-6	TRBJ2-7	NA	TRBD1	TGTGCCAGCAACAGGGGGTACGAGCAGTACTTC	CASNRGYEQYF
TRBV29-1	TRBJ1-5	NA	NA	TGCAGCGTTGAAGACCCCACAGGGATCCGCAATCAGCCCCAGCATTTT	CSVEDPTGIRNQPQHF
TRBV5-4	TRBJ1-2	NA	NA	TGTGCCAGCACCCCCGGAGGGAACAGCCAAAACTATGGCTACACCTTC	CASTPGGNSQNYGYTF
TRBV2	TRBJ1-2	NA	TRBD1	TGTGCCAGCCCGGGGACAGGCTATGGCTACACCTTC	CASPGTGYGYTF
TRBV11-2	TRBJ2-5	NA	TRBD2	TGTGCCAGCAGCTTGGTTGTAGCGGGGGGGCGTGAGACCCAGTACTTC	CASSLVVAGGRETQYF
TRBV2	TRBJ1-2	NA	NA	TGTGCCAGCAAGCCCCCCACAGGATCTAACTATGGCTACACCTTC	CASKPPTGSNYGYTF
TRBV9	TRBJ2-1	NA	TRBD1	TGTGCCAGCAGCGTAGTGCCAGGGGGAAATGAGCAGTTCTTC	CASSVVPGGNEQFF
TRBV4-1	TRBJ2-7	once	TRBD2	TGCGCCAGCAGCCAAGCGCCCCACTTGCGAGCGGGGAGCTCCTACGAGCAGTACTTC	CASSQAPHLRAGSSYEQYF
TRBV5-4	TRBJ1-2	NA	NA	TGTGCCAGCAGCTTGGTTAGGGAGGCTAACTATGGCTACACCTTC	CASSLVREANYGYTF
TRBV6-1	TRBJ2-3	NA	NA	TGTGCCAGCAGGACCCAACAGGGATCAGATACGCAGTATTTT	CASRTQQGSDTQYF
TRBV6-4	TRBJ2-2	once	TRBD2	TGTGCCAGCAGTGCCGCCGGGGGGACCGGGGAGCTGTTTTTT	CASSAAGGTGELFF
TRBV7-9	TRBJ2-5	NA	NA	TGTGCCAGCAGCTTAGGCAGCCAAGAGACCCAGTACTTC	CASSLGSQETQYF
TRBV4-1	TRBJ2-7	NA	NA	TGCGCCAGCAGCCAGAAGGACTTGACATACGAGCAGTACTTC	CASSQKDLTYEQYF
TRBV5-6	TRBJ2-1	once	NA	TGTGCCAGCAGCTTAGGGGGTTGGGGTTCGTACAATGAGCAGTTCTTC	CASSLGGWGSYNEQFF
TRBV11-1	TRBJ2-2	NA	TRBD2	TGTGCCAGCAGCTGGGGACTAGGAACCGGGGAGCTGTTTTTT	CASSWGLGTGELFF
TRBV19	TRBJ2-3	NA	TRBD2	TGTGCCAGTAGTACCCGACTAGCGGGCACAGATACGCAGTATTTT	CASSTRLAGTDTQYF
TRBV27	TRBJ2-3	NA	NA	TGTGCCAGCAGTATGGGCTTCGCGGGGGCAACAGATACGCAGTATTTT	CASSMGFAGATDTQYF
TRBV5-1	TRBJ2-5	NA	TRBD2	TGCGCCAGCAGCTTGTGGGGCAGGGAGGGGCAAGAGACCCAGTACTTC	CASSLWGREGQETQYF
TRBV6-5	TRBJ2-3	NA	NA	TGTGCCAGCAGTTACAGGGGTTGGGGAGATACGCAGTATTTT	CASSYRGWGDTQYF
TRBV7-8	TRBJ1-1	NA	NA	TGTGCCAGCAGCTCCCGACAGACTTCGAACACTGAAGCTTTCTTT	CASSSRQTSNTEAFF
TRBV4-2	TRBJ1-6	NA	NA	TGTGCCAGCAGCCTTTGGGGGCCGACAGACTCGAATTCACCCCTCCACTTT	CASSLWGPTDSNSPLHF